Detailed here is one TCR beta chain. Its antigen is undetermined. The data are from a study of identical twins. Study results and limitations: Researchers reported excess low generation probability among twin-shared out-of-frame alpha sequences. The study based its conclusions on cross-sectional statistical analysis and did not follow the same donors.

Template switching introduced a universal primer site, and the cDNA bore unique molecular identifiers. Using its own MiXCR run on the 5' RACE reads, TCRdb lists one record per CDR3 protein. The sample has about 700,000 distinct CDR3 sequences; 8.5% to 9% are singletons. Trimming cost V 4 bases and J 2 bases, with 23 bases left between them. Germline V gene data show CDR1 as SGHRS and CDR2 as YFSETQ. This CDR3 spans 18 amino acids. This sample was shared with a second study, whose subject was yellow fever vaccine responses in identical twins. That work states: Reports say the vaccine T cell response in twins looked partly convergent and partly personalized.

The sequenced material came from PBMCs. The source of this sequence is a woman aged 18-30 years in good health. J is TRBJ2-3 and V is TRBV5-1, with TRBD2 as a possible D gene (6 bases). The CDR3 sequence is CASSRGTPLLRDTDTQYF. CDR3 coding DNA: TGCGCCAGCAGCAGAGGGACTCCACTGCTGAGAGACACAGATACGCAGTATTTT.